The clone carrying this T cell receptor beta chain was observed a single time. These data come from a study of technical replicates of blood from a handful of donors. The data were produced by immunoSEQ multiplex PCR, yet TCRdb's version contains in-frame clones alone and is incomplete. The sample records tens of thousands of clones, roughly 94% being singletons. V lost 0 bases to trimming and J lost 3 bases; unmatched junction nucleotides: 7. This CDR3 is 16 amino acids long. Germline V CDR1 and CDR2: SGHNT, YYREEE (reference sequence). Sequencing was performed on T cells isolated from PBMCs. V usage is TRBV5-4 and J usage is TRBJ2-3; 7 bases align to TRBD2. The source is a human donor in good health. In DNA, the CDR3 is TGTGCCAGCAGCTTGGTTTCTCGCGGGAGAACAGATACGCAGTATTTT. Protein product: CASSLVSRGRTDTQYF.